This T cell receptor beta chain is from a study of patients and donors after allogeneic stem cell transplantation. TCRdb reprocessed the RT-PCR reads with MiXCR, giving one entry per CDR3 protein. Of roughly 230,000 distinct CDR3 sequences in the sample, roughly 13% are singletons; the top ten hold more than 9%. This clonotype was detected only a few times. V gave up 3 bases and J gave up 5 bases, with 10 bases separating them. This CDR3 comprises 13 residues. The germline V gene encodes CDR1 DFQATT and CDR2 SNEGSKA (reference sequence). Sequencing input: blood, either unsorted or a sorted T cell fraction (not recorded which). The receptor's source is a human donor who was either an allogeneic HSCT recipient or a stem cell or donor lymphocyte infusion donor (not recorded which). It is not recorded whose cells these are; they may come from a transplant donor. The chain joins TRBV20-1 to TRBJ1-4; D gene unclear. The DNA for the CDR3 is TGCAGTGCTAGTCGTTCCCTGAATGAAAAACTGTTTTTT. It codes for CSASRSLNEKLFF.